This TCR beta chain appears in the sequencing data of a study of shared clonotypes between healthy human individuals (dated by TCRdb to 2020 to 2022). About the study as a whole: The cohort comprised two women and a few men aged 18 to 49 years. To increase sequencing depth and limit assay-specific biases, TCR repertoire library preparation and sequencing were carried out by different laboratories using diverse techniques. For each donor, CD4 naive and CD4 memory were each run on three plates, CD8 naive on two plates, and CD8 memory on one plate. To estimate repertoire size and how much clonotypes are shared between individuals, the study performed deep sequencing of blood TCR repertoires from about five healthy adults. Each donor's leukapheresis produced roughly between roughly 0.85 and 10 billion PBMCs. The investigation overall reported the following: Sampling was limited to blood, and TCR repertoires in tissue likely differ from TCR repertoires in blood. Clonotypes shared by all four sorted-subset donors showed higher generation probabilities than non-shared clonotypes. Because the study included a small number of donors, the genetic and exposure-history diversity represented was limited. About 5% of naive CD4, roughly 3.5% of naive CD8, roughly 2.5% of memory CD4, and about 0.4% of memory CD8 clonotypes were shared across several donors. Pairwise subsampling led to the expectation that sequencing depth would affect the degree of clonotype sharing among donors. Incomplete sequencing was indicated by rarefaction of sorted-subset datasets, despite the large sequencing depth. Larger estimated clonotype richness was generally found for naive subsets than for memory subsets.

Donors were healthy HIV-negative adults with no recently reported acute infections or vaccinations. Every donor was a Caucasian adult residing in Nashville, Tennessee, USA. CD4+ T cells were enriched by magnetic negative selection, after which naive cells were positively selected on CD45RA and the negative fraction was taken as the memory subset. Blood was collected by leukapheresis, and PBMCs were isolated by Ficoll-Histopaque density gradient centrifugation and then cryopreserved in liquid nitrogen vapor phase. Analytical flow cytometry was used to check the purity and quantity of each magnetically sorted T cell population. Each sorted fraction had its genomic DNA isolated and then quantified by UV absorbance on a Nanodrop 2000c. Using the deep immunoSEQ assay, TCR CDR3 regions were amplified from genomic DNA by multiplex PCR. For each cell subset, the extracted genomic DNA was distributed evenly across all wells of several immunoSEQ 96-well plates, and each plate served as one replicate. For sorted subsets, about 200 ng genomic DNA, equal to tens of thousands of T cell genomes, was loaded into each replicate PCR. Purified libraries were measured with a Qubit 3.0 fluorometer, size-checked on a Bioanalyzer 2100, and measured again with the KAPA Library Quantification kit. Every immunoSEQ 96-well plate was sequenced on a dedicated single-read 150-cycle Illumina NextSeq 550 flow cell. On the authors' methods: The immunoSEQ output contained only junctional sequences without quality scores, so filtering could not match that applied to full-length reads. To assign V/J genes and CDR3, sequences were annotated using PyIR, a Python wrapper for IgBLAST v1.9, with IMGT germline references. Reads with weak V/J assignments (E-value above 1e-6), missing CDR3, stop codons, out-of-frame junctions, or ambiguous translated residues were removed. V3J clonotypes were defined as sequences sharing an identical inferred V gene, J gene, and CDR3 amino acid sequence. Percentage overlap between repertoires was computed as shared unique clonotypes divided by the size of the smaller repertoire. Richness of each repertoire was evaluated using RTK rarefaction, the Chao1 estimator, and Recon v2.1 estimates of unobserved clonotypes. Generation probabilities were computed with OLGA for all TCRbeta clonotypes obtained by the gDNA method from four donors. TCRdb retrieved this table from immuneACCESS and kept in-frame rearrangements only. Not all clones are present; in checked studies, unresolved V genes account for under half, and no reason is known for the remainder. V and J calls and clone size are given by that table; D and trimming were obtained from the DNA. This sample is represented by around 940,000 clones; over 60% of them were singletons. Together, the top ten hold approximately 1.5% of the sample.

On this clone itself: Its antigen remains unidentified. Base-call qualities are not available, and no considerably larger clone is one nucleotide away.

From the cysteine up to the phenylalanine, the CDR3 has a length of 14 residues. Kept here is only the CDR3 DNA, which spans 42 bases and is read in frame from base 1. As encoded in the germline V gene (reference sequence), CDR1 is GTSNPN while CDR2 is SVGIG. Compared with germline, V lacks 5 bases and J lacks 6 bases; bases without a gene match: 9. Sequenced sample: memory CD4+ T cells sorted from blood. This specimen's cell subset or site label, interpreted: CD45RA-negative fraction. This receptor was identified in a man aged 18 to 30 in good health. The chain is encoded by TRBV30 joined to TRBJ1-3, and 8 bases in between align with TRBD1. The DNA sequence is as follows: TGTGCCTGGGTGCGGGAGACAGGGGCAAACACCATATATTTT. Its protein reads: CAWVRETGANTIYF.